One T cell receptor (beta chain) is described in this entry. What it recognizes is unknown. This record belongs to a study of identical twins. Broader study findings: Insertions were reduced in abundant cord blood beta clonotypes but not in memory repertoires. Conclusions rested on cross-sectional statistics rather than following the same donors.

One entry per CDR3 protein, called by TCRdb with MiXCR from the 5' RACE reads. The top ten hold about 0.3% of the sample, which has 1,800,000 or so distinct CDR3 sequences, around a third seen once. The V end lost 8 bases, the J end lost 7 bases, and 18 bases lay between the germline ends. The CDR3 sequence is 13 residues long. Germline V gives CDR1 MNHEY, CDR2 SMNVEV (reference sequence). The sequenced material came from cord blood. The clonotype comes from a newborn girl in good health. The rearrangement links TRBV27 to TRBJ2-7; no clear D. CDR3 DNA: TGTGCCAGCGGAAAAAGCATGGGGTCGGAGCAGTACTTC. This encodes CASGKSMGSEQYF.